The TCR beta chain described here comes from a study of post-analysis software for immune sequencing data. Study-wide findings and caveats: Elevated frequency relative to controls characterized 4 or 5 TRBV segments in patients, TRBV5-6, TRBV5-1 and TRBV20-1 among them.

This clonotype came up a few times. Its antigen is still unknown. Deletions cut 5 bases from V and 1 base from J, with 14 bases between. CDR3 length equals 15 residues. Prepared TCR beta cDNA libraries contained unique molecular identifiers. TCRdb independently ran MiXCR on the PCR reads; one entry per CDR3 protein. The sample yields 350,000 to 500,000 distinct CDR3 sequences, 30% to 40% seen once. This receptor was obtained from a girl aged 2-15 years with multiple sclerosis. Sequencing was carried out using blood. The chain uses TRBV12-3 or TRBV12-4 and TRBJ2-5; D might be TRBD1 (5 bases). As DNA, the CDR3 is TGTGCCAGCAGTGATATCAGGGCCCTCCAAGAGACCCAGTACTTC. Its translation is CASSDIRALQETQYF.